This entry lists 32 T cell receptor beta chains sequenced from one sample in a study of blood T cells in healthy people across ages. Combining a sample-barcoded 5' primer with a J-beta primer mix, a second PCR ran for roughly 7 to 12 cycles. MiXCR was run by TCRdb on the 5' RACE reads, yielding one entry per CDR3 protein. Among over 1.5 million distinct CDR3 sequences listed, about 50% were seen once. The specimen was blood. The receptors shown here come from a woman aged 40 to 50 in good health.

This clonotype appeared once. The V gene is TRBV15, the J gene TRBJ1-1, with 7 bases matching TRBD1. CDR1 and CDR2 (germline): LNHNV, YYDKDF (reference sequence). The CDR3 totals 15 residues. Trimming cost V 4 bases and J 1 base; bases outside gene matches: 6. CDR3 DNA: TGTGCCACCAGCACCGACAGGGAGGGGAACACTGAAGCTTTCTTT. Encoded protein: CATSTDREGNTEAFF.

In DNA, the CDR3 is TGTGCCAGCAGTCCAGGACAGCCAGGTCCATATAATTCACCCCTCCACTTT. Residues: CASSPGQPGPYNSPLHF. The genes are TRBV12-3 or TRBV12-4 and TRBJ1-6, with D possibly TRBD1 on 6 matching bases. The ends were cut back, 5 bases at V and 4 bases at J, with 18 bases in the middle. The CDR3 is made up of 17 amino acids.

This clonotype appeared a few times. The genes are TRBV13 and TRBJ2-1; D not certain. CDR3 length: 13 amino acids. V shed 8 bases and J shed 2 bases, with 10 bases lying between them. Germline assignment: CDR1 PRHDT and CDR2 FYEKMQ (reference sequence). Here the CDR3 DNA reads TGTGCCAGCCGGGTGGAACCCTACAATGAGCAGTTCTTC. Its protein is CASRVEPYNEQFF.

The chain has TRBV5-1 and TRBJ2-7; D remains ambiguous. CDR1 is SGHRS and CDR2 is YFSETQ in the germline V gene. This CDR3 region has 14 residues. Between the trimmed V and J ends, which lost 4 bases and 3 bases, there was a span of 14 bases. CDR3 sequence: CASSRPGSHYEQYF. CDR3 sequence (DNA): TGCGCCAGCAGCCGGCCTGGGTCACACTACGAGCAGTACTTC.

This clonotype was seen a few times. This CDR3 reads CSAKGDRQGDYGYTF. DNA for the CDR3: TGCAGTGCTAAGGGGGACCGACAGGGTGACTATGGCTACACCTTC. The chain employs TRBV20-1 and TRBJ1-2; TRBD1 agrees at 7 bases. This CDR3 is 15 amino acids long. In germline, CDR1 is DFQATT, CDR2 SNEGSKA (reference sequence). After removal of 4 bases from V and 3 bases from J, the junction contained 11 bases not matched to a gene.

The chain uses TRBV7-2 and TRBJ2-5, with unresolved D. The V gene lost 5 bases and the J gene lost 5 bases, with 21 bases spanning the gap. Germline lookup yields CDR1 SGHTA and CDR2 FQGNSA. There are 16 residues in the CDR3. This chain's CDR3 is CASSARGSWVSETQYF. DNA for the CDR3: TGTGCCAGCAGCGCGCGCGGATCCTGGGTTTCGGAGACCCAGTACTTC.

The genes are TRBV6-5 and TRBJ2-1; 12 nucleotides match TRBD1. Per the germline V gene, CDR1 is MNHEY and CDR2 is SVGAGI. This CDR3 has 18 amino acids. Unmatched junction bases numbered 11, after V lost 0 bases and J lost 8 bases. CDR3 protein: CASSYSYLPGQGADEQFF. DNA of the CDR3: TGTGCCAGCAGTTACTCCTACTTACCGGGACAGGGGGCCGATGAGCAGTTCTTC.

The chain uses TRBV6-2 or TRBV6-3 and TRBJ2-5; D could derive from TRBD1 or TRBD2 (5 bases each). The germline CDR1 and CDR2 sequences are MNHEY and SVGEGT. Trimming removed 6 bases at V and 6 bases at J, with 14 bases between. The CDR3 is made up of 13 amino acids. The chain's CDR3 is CASSPLAGKTQYF. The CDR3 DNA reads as TGTGCCAGCAGCCCCCTAGCAGGGAAGACCCAGTACTTC.

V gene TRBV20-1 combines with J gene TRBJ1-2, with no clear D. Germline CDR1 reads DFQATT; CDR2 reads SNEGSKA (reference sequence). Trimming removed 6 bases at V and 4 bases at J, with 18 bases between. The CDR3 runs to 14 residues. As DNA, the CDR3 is TGCAGTGCAAGCCATTTTAGTTTCGGCTATGGCTACACCTTC. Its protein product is CSASHFSFGYGYTF.

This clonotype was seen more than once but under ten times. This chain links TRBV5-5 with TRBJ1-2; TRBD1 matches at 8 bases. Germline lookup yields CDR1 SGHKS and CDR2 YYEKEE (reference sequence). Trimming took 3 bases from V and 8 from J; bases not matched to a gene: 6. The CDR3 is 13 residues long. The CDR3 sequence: CASSWTGSQGYTF. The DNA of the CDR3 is TGTGCCAGCAGCTGGACAGGGTCACAGGGCTACACCTTC.

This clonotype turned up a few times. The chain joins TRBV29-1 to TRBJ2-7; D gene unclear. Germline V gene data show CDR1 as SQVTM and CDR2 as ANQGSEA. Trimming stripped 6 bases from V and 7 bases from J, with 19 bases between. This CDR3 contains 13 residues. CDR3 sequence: CSVANDPTREQYF. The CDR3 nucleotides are TGCAGCGTGGCCAACGACCCTACGAGGGAGCAGTACTTC.

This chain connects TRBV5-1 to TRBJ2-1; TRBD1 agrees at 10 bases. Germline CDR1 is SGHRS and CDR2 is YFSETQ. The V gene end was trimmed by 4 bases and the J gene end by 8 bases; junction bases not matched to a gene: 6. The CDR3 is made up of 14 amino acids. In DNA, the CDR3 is TGCGCCAGCAGCCGGGACAGGGGTGAGGATGAGCAGTTCTTC. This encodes CASSRDRGEDEQFF.

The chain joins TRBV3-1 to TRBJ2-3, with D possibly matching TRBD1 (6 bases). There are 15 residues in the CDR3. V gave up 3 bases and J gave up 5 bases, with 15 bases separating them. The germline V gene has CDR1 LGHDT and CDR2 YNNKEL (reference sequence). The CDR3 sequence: CASSQDRGGIDTQYF. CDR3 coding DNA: TGTGCCAGCAGCCAGGACAGAGGTGGGATAGATACGCAGTATTTT.

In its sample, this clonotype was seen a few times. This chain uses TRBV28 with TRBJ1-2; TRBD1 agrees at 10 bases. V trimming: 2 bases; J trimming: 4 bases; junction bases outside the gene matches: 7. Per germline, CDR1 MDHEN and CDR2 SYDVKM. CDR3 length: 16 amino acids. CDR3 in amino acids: CASSLLTGQGSYGYTF. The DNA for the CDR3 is TGTGCCAGCAGTTTACTAACGGGACAGGGGAGCTATGGCTACACCTTC.

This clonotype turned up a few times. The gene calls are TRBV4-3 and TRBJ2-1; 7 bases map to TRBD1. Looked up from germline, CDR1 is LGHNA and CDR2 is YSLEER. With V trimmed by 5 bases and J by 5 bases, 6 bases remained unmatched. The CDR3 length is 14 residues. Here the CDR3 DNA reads TGCGCCAGCAGCAGTCACAGGGGAGACAATGAGCAGTTCTTC. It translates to CASSSHRGDNEQFF.

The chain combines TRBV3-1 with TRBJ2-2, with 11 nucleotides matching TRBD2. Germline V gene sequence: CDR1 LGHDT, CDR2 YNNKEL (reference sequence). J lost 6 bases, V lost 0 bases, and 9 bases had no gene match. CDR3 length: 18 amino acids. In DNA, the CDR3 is TGTGCCAGCAGCCAAGAAGCACTAGCGGGGGAACTAGCCGGGGAGCTGTTTTTT. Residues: CASSQEALAGELAGELFF.

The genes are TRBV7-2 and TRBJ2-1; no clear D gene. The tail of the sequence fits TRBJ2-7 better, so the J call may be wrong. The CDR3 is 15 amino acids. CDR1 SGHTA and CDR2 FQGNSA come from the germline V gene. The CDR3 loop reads CASSIGPGPYNEQYF. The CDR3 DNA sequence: TGTGCCAGCAGCATAGGACCTGGGCCCTACAATGAGCAGTACTTC.

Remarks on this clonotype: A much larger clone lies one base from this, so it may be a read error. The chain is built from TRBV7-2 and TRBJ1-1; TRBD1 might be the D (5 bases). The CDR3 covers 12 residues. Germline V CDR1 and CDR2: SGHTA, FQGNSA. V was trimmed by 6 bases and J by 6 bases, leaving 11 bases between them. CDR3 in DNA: TGTGCCAGCAGTTTCCGGGACGCTGAAGCTTTCTTT. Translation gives CASSFRDAEAFF.

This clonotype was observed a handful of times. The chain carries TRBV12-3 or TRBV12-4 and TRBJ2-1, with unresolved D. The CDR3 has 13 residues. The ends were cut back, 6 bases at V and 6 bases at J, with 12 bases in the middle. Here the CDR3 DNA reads TGTGCCAGCAGCCTTAGACTTCCCAATGAGCAGTTCTTC. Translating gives CASSLRLPNEQFF.

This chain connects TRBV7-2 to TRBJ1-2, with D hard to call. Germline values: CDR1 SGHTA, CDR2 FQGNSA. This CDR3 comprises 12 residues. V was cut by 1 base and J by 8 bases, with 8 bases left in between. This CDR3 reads CASSLDGRGYTF. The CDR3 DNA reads TGTGCCAGCAGCTTAGACGGCAGAGGCTACACCTTC.

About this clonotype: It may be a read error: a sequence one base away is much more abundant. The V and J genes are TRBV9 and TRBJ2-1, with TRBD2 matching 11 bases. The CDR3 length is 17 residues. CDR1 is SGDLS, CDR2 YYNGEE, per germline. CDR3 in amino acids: CASSHRVTSGGYNERFF. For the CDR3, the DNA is TGTGCCAGCAGCCATCGAGTTACTAGCGGGGGTTACAATGAGCGGTTCTTC.

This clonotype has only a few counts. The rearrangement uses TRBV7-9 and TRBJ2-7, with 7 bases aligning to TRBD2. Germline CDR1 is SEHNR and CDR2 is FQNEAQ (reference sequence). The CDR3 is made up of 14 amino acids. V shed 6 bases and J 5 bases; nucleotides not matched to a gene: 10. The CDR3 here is CASRPRTSNHEQYF. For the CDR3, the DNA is TGTGCCAGCAGGCCTCGGACTAGTAACCACGAGCAGTACTTC. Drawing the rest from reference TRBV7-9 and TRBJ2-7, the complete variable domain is DTGVSQNPRHKITKRGQNVTFRCDPISEHNRLYWYRQTLGQGPEFLTYFQNEAQLEKSRLLSDRFSAERPKGSFSTLEIQRTEQGDSAMYLCASRPRTSNHEQYFGPGTRLTVT.

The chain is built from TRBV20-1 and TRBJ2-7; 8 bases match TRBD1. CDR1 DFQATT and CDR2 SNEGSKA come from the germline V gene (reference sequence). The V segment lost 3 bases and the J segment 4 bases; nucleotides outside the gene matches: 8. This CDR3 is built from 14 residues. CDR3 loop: CSASSTGERYEQYF. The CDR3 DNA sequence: TGCAGTGCTAGTTCGACAGGGGAACGGTACGAGCAGTACTTC.

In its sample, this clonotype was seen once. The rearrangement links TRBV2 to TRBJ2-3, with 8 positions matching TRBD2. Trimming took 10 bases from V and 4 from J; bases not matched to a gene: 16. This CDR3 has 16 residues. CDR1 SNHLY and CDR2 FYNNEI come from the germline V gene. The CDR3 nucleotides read TGTGCCAAAGCAGCGAGCCTAGGGACTAGACCAGATACGCAGTATTTT. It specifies CAKAASLGTRPDTQYF.

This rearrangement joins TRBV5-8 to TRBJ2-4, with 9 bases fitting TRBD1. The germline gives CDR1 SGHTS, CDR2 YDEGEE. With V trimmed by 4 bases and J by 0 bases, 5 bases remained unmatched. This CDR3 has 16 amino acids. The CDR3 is CASSGWTGEAKNIQYF. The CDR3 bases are TGTGCCAGCAGCGGCTGGACAGGGGAAGCCAAAAACATTCAGTACTTC.

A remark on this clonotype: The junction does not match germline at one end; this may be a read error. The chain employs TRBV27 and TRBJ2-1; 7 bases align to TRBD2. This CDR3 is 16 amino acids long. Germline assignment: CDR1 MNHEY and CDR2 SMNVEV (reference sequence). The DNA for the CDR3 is TGTGCCAGCAGTTTCGCTGGCGGGGGATCCTGCAATGAGCAGTTCTTC. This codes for CASSFAGGGSCNEQFF.

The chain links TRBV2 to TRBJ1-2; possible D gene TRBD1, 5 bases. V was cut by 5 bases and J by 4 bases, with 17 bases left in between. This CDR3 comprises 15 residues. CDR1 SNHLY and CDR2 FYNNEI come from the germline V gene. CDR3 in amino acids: CASSSGPRPPYGYTF. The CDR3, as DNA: TGTGCCAGCAGTTCGGGACCGCGGCCTCCCTATGGCTACACCTTC.

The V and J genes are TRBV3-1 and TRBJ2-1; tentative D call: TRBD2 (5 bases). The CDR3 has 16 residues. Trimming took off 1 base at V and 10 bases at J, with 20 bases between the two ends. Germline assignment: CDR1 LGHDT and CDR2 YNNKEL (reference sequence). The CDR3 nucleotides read TGTGCCAGCAGCCAAGGCGGGCAAGCTAACCCGTGCGAGCAGTTCTTC. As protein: CASSQGGQANPCEQFF.

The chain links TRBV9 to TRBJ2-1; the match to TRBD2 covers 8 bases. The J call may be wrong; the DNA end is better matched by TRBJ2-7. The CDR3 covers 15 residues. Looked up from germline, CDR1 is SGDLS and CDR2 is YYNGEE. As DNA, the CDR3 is TGTGCCAGCAGCGTAGGGAGCGGGGGTGGAAATGAGCAGTACTTC. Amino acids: CASSVGSGGGNEQYF.

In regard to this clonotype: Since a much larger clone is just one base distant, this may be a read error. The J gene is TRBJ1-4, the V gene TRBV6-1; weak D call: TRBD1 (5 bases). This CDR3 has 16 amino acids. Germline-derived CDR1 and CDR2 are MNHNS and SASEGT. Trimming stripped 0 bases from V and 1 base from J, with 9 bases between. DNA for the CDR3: TGTGCCAGCAGTGAAGCGGGGCTGGTAACTAATGAAAAACTGTTTTTT. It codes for CASSEAGLVTNEKLFF.

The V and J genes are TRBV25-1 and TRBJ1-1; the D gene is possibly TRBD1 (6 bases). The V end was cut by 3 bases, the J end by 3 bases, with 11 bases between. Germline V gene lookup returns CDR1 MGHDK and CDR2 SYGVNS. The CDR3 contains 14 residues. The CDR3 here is CASSDWGLHTEAFF. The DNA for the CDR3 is TGTGCCAGCAGTGATTGGGGGCTTCACACTGAAGCTTTCTTT.

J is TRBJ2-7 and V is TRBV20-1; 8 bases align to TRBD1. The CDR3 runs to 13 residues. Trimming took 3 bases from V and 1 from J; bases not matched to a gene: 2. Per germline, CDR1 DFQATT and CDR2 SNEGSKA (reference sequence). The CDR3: CSARGTGSYEQYF. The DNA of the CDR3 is TGCAGTGCTAGGGGGACAGGTTCCTACGAGCAGTACTTC.